A single sample gave rise to the 8 T cell receptor beta chains below, sequenced in a study of T cell repertoires in cytomegalovirus infection. TCRdb passed the reads through MiXCR, listing each CDR3 protein once. Of 560,000 or so distinct CDR3 sequences in the sample, about 15% were seen once. Sequencing was performed on CD8+ T cells from PBMCs. The receptors derive from a human donor in good health (CMV status not recorded). Some clones in this sample may be carry-over from other donors' samples.

This clonotype has a count of ten or more. The genes are TRBV7-6 and TRBJ2-2; TRBD1 agrees at 7 bases. J gave up 2 bases and V 8 bases, and 2 bases lay outside the gene matches. This CDR3 is 13 amino acids long. CDR1 is SGHVS, CDR2 FNYEAQ, per germline. CDR3 loop: CASRDRNTGELFF. CDR3 sequence (DNA): TGTGCCAGCCGGGACAGAAACACCGGGGAGCTGTTTTTT.

This clonotype was found a few times. The rearrangement uses TRBV11-2 and TRBJ2-5; 9 nucleotides align to TRBD1. The germline gives CDR1 SGHAT, CDR2 FQNNGV. There are 13 residues in the CDR3. DNA of the CDR3: TGTGGATCAGGACAGGGGATCCAAGAGACCCAGTACTTC. It translates to CGSGQGIQETQYF.

This clonotype was observed at least ten times. The chain recombines TRBV7-6 with TRBJ2-1; TRBD2 matches at 12 bases. Unmatched junction bases numbered 14, after V lost 5 bases and J lost 9 bases. This CDR3 spans 17 amino acids. Germline CDR1 and CDR2: SGHVS and FNYEAQ. The CDR3 spells CASSHWASGGAVPEQFF. The CDR3 nucleotides read TGTGCCAGCAGCCACTGGGCTAGCGGGGGGGCGGTCCCTGAGCAGTTCTTC.

Only a few counts were recorded for this clonotype. J is TRBJ2-3 and V is TRBV27; possibly TRBD2 for D (6 bases). V was trimmed by 7 bases and J by 5 bases, leaving 13 bases between them. The germline V gene has CDR1 MNHEY and CDR2 SMNVEV (reference sequence). The CDR3 consists of 13 residues. CDR3 coding DNA: TGTGCCAGCACCCCGGGACTCCGAGATACGCAGTATTTT. This sequence encodes CASTPGLRDTQYF.

The rearrangement joins TRBV7-9 to TRBJ2-1; 8 bases agree with TRBD2. Looked up from germline, CDR1 is SEHNR and CDR2 is FQNEAQ (reference sequence). Trimming at V came to 7 bases and at J to 6 bases, leaving 8 bases not matched to a gene. This CDR3 comprises 14 residues. In DNA form, the CDR3 reads TGTGCCAGCACTTATGGACTAGCCGTCAATGAGCAGTTCTTC. Translated: CASTYGLAVNEQFF.

Many counts were recorded for this clonotype. This rearrangement joins TRBV7-8 to TRBJ2-7; tentatively, D is TRBD2 (6 bases). Looked up from germline, CDR1 is SGHVS and CDR2 is FQNEAQ. Trimming stripped 5 bases from V and 2 bases from J, with 10 bases between. This CDR3 region has 13 residues. CDR3 nucleotides: TGTGCCAGCAGCCCACGGAGGGCCTACGAGCAGTACTTC. Translated, it gives CASSPRRAYEQYF.

In this sample, this clonotype turned up many times. The chain joins TRBV11-2 to TRBJ2-2; D possibly corresponds to TRBD2 (5 bases). Germline V gene lookup returns CDR1 SGHAT and CDR2 FQNNGV. Trimming took off 5 bases at V and 0 bases at J, with 10 bases between the two ends. CDR3 length equals 15 residues. The CDR3 protein is CASSLSGTNTGELFF. CDR3 nucleotide sequence: TGTGCCAGCAGCCTCTCCGGGACGAACACCGGGGAGCTGTTTTTT. The full variable domain, with the rest looked up from reference TRBV11-2 and TRBJ2-2, is EAGVAQSPRYKIIEKRQSVAFWCNPISGHATLYWYQQILGQGPKLLIQFQNNGVVDDSQLPKDRFSAERLKGVDSTLKIQPAKLEDSAVYLCASSLSGTNTGELFFGEGSRLTVL.

This clonotype showed up just a few times. The chain links TRBV12-3 or TRBV12-4 to TRBJ1-3, with 9 nucleotides matching TRBD1. The V gene end was trimmed by 4 bases and the J gene end by 0 bases; junction bases not matched to a gene: 7. The CDR3 has 17 residues. CDR3 bases: TGTGCCAGCAGTTACCCGGGACAGGGACCCTCTGGAAACACCATATATTTT. Protein product: CASSYPGQGPSGNTIYF.